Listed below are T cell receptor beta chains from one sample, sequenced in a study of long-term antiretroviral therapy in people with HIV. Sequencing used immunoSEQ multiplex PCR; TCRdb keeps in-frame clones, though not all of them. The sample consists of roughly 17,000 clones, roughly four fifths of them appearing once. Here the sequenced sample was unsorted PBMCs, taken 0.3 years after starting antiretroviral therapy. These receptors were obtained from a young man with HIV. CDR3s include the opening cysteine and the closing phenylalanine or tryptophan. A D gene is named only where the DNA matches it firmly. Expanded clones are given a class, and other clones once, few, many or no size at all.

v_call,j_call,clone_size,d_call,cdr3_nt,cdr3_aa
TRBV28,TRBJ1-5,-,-,TGTGCCAGCAGAGACATGGTCAATCAGCCCCAGCATTTT,CASRDMVNQPQHF
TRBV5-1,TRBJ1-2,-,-,TGCGCCAGCAGCTTGAGCGCGGGGGGGGGCTATGGCTACACCTTC,CASSLSAGGGYGYTF
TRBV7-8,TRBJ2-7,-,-,TGTGCCAGCAGCCTCGACAGGAGCTCCTACGAGCAGTACTTC,CASSLDRSSYEQYF
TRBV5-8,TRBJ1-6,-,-,TGTGCCAGCAGCTTGAACCCACGAAGCTCCTATAATTCACCCCTCCACTTT,CASSLNPRSSYNSPLHF
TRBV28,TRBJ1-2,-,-,TGTGCCGGAGGACAGACGAGCTATGGCTACACCTTC,CAGGQTSYGYTF
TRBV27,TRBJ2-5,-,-,TGTGCCAGCAGTTTATCGCGGAACTACCAAGAGACCCAGTACTTC,CASSLSRNYQETQYF
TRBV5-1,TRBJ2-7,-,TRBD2,TGCGCCAGCAGCTTGGGGAACCTAGCGGGGGTGTACGAGCAGTACTTC,CASSLGNLAGVYEQYF
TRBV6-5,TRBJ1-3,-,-,TGTGCCAGCAGCAACGACGGGAACTCTGGAAACACCATATATTTT,CASSNDGNSGNTIYF
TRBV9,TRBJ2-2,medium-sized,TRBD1,TGTGCCAGCAGCGTAGCAAGGGACAGGGGGAACACCGGGGAGCTGTTTTTT,CASSVARDRGNTGELFF
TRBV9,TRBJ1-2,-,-,TGTGCCAGCAGCCCAATGGAGGTCGGCTCTAACTATGGCTACACCTTC,CASSPMEVGSNYGYTF
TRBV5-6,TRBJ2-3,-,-,TGTGCCAGCAGCTTGTCCCCAGACACTAGCACAGATACGCAGTATTTT,CASSLSPDTSTDTQYF
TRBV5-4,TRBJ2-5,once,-,TGTGCCAGCAGCTTGGGAAGGGGCGAGGAGACCCAGTACTTC,CASSLGRGEETQYF
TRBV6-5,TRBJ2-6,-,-,TGTGCCAGCAGACAAACAGGGCCTGGGGCCAACGTCCTGACTTTC,CASRQTGPGANVLTF
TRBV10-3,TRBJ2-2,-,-,TGTGCCATCAGTGAAGGGGGTTCGGACACCGGGGAGCTGTTTTTT,CAISEGGSDTGELFF
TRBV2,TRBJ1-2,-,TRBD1,TGTGCCAGCAGACCCGGGACAGGGGACAACTATGGCTACACCTTC,CASRPGTGDNYGYTF
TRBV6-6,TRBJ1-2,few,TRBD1,TGTGCCAGCGACAGGGATACCTATGGCTACACCTTC,CASDRDTYGYTF
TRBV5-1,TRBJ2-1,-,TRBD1,TGCGCCAGCAGCGCGGGACAGGGAGGCGAGCAGTTCTTC,CASSAGQGGEQFF
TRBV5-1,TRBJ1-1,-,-,TGCGCCAGCAGCGGGACACTAGGGAACACTGAAGCTTTCTTT,CASSGTLGNTEAFF
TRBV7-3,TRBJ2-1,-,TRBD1,TGTGCCAGCAGCTCAGACAGGGGGCCCTACAATGAGCAGTTCTTC,CASSSDRGPYNEQFF
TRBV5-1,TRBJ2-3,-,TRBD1,TGCGCCAGCAGCGTAACAGGGGAGAGGTTAGATACGCAGTATTTT,CASSVTGERLDTQYF
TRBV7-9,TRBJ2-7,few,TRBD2,TGTGCCAGCAGCGCCGCGGGGGTCGAGCAGTACTTC,CASSAAGVEQYF
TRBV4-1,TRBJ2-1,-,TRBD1,TGCGCCAGCAGCAACAGGGGCCCCTACAATGAGCAGTTCTTC,CASSNRGPYNEQFF
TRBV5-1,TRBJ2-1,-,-,TGCGCCAGCAGCTTAGGAGGGTCTGGTTTCGAGGGACAACAGTTCTTC,CASSLGGSGFEGQQFF
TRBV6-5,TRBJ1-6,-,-,TGTGCCAGCAGTACAGGGAATAATTCACCCCTCCACTTT,CASSTGNNSPLHF
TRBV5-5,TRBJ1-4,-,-,TGTGCCAGCAGCTTGGGTGCGCAGACTAATGAAAAACTGTTTTTT,CASSLGAQTNEKLFF
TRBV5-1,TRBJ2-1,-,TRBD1,TGCGCCAGCAGCTCACCAGACAGGGCGAATGAGCAGTTCTTC,CASSSPDRANEQFF
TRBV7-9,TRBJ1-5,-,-,TGTGCCAGCAGCGCGCAAAGCAATCAGCCCCAGCATTTT,CASSAQSNQPQHF
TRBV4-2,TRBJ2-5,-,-,TGTGCCAGCAGCCAAGTCGGGGCCGCGGGTTTGACAGGGAGGGATCAAGAGACCCAGTACTTC,CASSQVGAAGLTGRDQETQYF
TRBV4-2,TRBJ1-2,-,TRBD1,TGTGGAGCCGGGACAGAAAACTATGGCTACACCTTC,CGAGTENYGYTF
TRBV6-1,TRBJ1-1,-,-,TGTGCCAGCAGTCAAGGGGCAAATTCGAACACTGAAGCTTTCTTT,CASSQGANSNTEAFF
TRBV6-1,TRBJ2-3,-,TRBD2,TGTGCCAGCAGTGAGAGGACTAGCCGGGATACGCAGTATTTT,CASSERTSRDTQYF
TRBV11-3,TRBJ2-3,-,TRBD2,TGTGCCAGCAGCTTAAAGCGGGGAGCCCCTAGCACAGATACGCAGTATTTT,CASSLKRGAPSTDTQYF
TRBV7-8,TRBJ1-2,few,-,TGTGCCAGCAGCCAGGAGACAGGTCAATATGGCTACACCTTC,CASSQETGQYGYTF
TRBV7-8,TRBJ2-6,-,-,TGTGCCAGCAGCCCCCGTGGGGGGTCTGGGGCCAACGTCCTGACTTTC,CASSPRGGSGANVLTF
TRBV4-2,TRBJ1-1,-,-,TGTGCCAGCAGCCAAGGGGTGGGGGGCGGTGAAGCTTTCTTT,CASSQGVGGGEAFF
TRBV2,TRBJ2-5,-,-,TGTGCCAGCAGTGCCGGGACTCCCCAAGAGACCCAGTACTTC,CASSAGTPQETQYF
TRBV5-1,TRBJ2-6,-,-,TGCGCCACTCGACAGTCCTCTGGGGCCAACGTCCTGACTTTC,CATRQSSGANVLTF
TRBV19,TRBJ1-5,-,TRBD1,TGTGCCAGCACGGGGACAGGGGGAAGCAATCAGCCCCAGCATTTT,CASTGTGGSNQPQHF
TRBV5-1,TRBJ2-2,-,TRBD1,TGCGCCAGCAGAGGGACAGCGAACACCGGGGAGCTGTTTTTT,CASRGTANTGELFF
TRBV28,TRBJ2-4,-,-,TGTGCCAGCAGTTTCTGGTATCCAGGGTTAGGAAACATTCAGTACTTC,CASSFWYPGLGNIQYF
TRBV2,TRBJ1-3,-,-,TGTGCCAGCAGTGGAGTTACAGTCTCTGGAAACACCATATATTTT,CASSGVTVSGNTIYF
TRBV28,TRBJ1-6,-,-,TGTGCCAGCCGCTCGGGCAGCTCCTATAATTCACCCCTCCACTTT,CASRSGSSYNSPLHF